This note documents a single T cell receptor beta chain sequence. Germline CDR1 SGHNT, CDR2 YENEEA. This CDR3 has 14 amino acids. Trimming left V 8 bases short and J 0 bases short, with 12 bases between. The data originate from a study of blood T cell repertoires in COVID-19. Study in general: The United States, Italy and Spain provided the acute and convalescent COVID-19 samples. Sources were T cells, B-cell-depleted T cells, or PBMCs; the material itself was cDNA or gDNA.

Original handling: Scientists estimated how many nucleated cells there were by amplifying reference gene primers. The repertoire was sequenced with immunoSEQ multiplex PCR; TCRdb's copy has only in-frame clones and lacks some. Clone size and V and J calls were adopted from that table, with D and trimming inferred from the DNA. The sample includes roughly 80,000 clones, around 88% of them seen just once. The TCR originated in a woman aged 55-69 years with acute or convalescent COVID-19. Sequences were obtained from peripheral blood. V gene TRBV11-3 combines with J gene TRBJ2-3; weak D call: TRBD1 (6 bases). CDR3 sequence (DNA): TGTGCCAGCTCGGGGACATCTAGCACAGATACGCAGTATTTT. Residues: CASSGTSSTDTQYF.